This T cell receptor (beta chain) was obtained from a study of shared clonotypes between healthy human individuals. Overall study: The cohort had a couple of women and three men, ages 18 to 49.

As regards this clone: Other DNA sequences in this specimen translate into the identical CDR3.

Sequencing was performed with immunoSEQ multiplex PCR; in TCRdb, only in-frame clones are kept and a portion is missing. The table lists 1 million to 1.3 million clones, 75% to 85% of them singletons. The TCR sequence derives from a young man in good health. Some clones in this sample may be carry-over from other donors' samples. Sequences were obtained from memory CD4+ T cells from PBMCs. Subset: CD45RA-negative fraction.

CDR3: CASSQERNEQFF. The CDR3 DNA sequence: TGTGCCAGCAGCCAAGAGCGGAATGAGCAGTTCTTC. The chain combines TRBV4-2 with TRBJ2-1; D not certain. Trimming shortened V by 0 bases and J by 7 bases, and 4 bases separated the two germline ends. The CDR3 is made up of 12 amino acids. Germline CDR1 LGHNA, CDR2 YNFKEQ.